This entry lists 8 T cell receptor beta chains sequenced from one sample in a study of blood T cell repertoires in COVID-19 (dated by TCRdb to the early 2020s). Preparation of the library involved the immunoSEQ multiplex PCR assay. The source is immuneACCESS, and TCRdb retained only in-frame sequences with V and J called. Part of the clones is not carried over; for the studies checked, unresolved V genes explain less than half of this, and the remainder is unexplained. The sample table holds 250,000 to 300,000 clones, of which around nine tenths were seen once. The leading ten clones occupy under 2.5% of the sample. Specimen: PBMCs or T cells enriched from blood (not recorded which). The receptor source for this set is a woman aged 60-75 years who had recovered from COVID-19.

This chain uses TRBV18 with TRBJ1-2; 8 bases are a match to TRBD1. Germline values: CDR1 KGHSH, CDR2 LQKENI. CDR3 size: 15 residues. Trimming removed 2 bases from V and 5 bases from J; junction bases left unmatched: 7. CDR3 in amino acids: CASSPVDRVNYGYTF. The CDR3 nucleotides read TGTGCCAGCTCACCAGTGGACAGGGTTAATTATGGCTACACCTTC.

As to this clone: Within the sample, other DNA sequences also encode this same CDR3. The chain joins TRBV20-1 to TRBJ2-7, with D hard to call. The CDR3 totals 11 residues. V was pared by 1 base and J by 4 bases, with 5 bases between. Germline V CDR1 and CDR2: DFQATT, SNEGSKA (reference sequence). CDR3 in amino acids: CSARASYEQYF. The CDR3 region has the DNA TGCAGTGCTAGAGCCAGTTACGAGCAGTACTTC.

The rearrangement links TRBV7-9 to TRBJ1-1; no firm D call. The length of the CDR3 is 13 residues. Germline values: CDR1 SEHNR, CDR2 FQNEAQ (reference sequence). V lost 5 bases and J lost 3, with 10 bases in between. DNA for the CDR3: TGTGCCAGCAGCCCCGAGGTGGACACTGAAGCTTTCTTT. This translates into CASSPEVDTEAFF. Full variable domain (missing parts from reference TRBV7-9 and TRBJ1-1): DTGVSQNPRHKITKRGQNVTFRCDPISEHNRLYWYRQTLGQGPEFLTYFQNEAQLEKSRLLSDRFSAERPKGSFSTLEIQRTEQGDSAMYLCASSPEVDTEAFFGQGTRLTVV.

The V and J genes are TRBV10-3 and TRBJ2-1; 14 bases align to TRBD2. The V segment lost 6 bases and the J segment 7 bases; nucleotides outside the gene matches: 5. Germline-derived CDR1 and CDR2 are ENHRY and SYGVKD. CDR3 length: 15 amino acids. This CDR3 reads CAIRLTSGGANEQFF. CDR3 coding DNA: TGTGCCATCAGACTGACTAGCGGGGGGGCAAATGAGCAGTTCTTC.

The chain combines TRBV10-3 with TRBJ1-5; 7 bases match TRBD1. V was clipped by 4 bases and J by 0 bases; unmatched bases: 6. This CDR3 comprises 16 residues. Germline V gene data show CDR1 as ENHRY and CDR2 as SYGVKD. DNA of the CDR3: TGTGCCATCAGTGGGACAGGCAGCCATAGCAATCAGCCCCAGCATTTT. This gives the protein CAISGTGSHSNQPQHF.

CDR3 sequence: CASTERALVTDTQYF. CDR3 nucleotide sequence: TGTGCCAGCACCGAGAGAGCCCTTGTCACAGATACGCAGTATTTT. The chain couples TRBV28 to TRBJ2-3; D not resolved. Per the germline V gene, CDR1 is MDHEN and CDR2 is SYDVKM. V was pared by 7 bases and J by 2 bases, with 16 bases between. CDR3 length: 15 amino acids.

On this clone: A much bigger clone sits one base away, suggesting this may be a read error. J is TRBJ1-1 and V is TRBV6-5; 8 positions match TRBD1. Trimming took 6 bases from V and 1 from J; bases not matched to a gene: 4. The germline gives CDR1 MNHEY, CDR2 SVGAGI. The CDR3 runs to 14 residues. Here the CDR3 DNA reads TGTGCCAGCAGCTCCGGGACAGGGAACACTGAAGCTTTCTTT. It encodes CASSSGTGNTEAFF.

The J gene is TRBJ2-3, the V gene TRBV19; 9 bases match TRBD2. CDR1 is LNHDA and CDR2 is SQIVND in the germline V gene (reference sequence). The CDR3 has 18 residues. Trimming took 3 bases from V and 2 from J; bases not matched to a gene: 12. The CDR3 is CASSMILGLAGNTDTQYF. The CDR3 DNA follows: TGTGCCAGTAGTATGATCCTAGGGCTAGCGGGGAACACAGATACGCAGTATTTT.